The 9 T cell receptor beta chains in this list originate from one sample, sequenced in a study of blood T cells in healthy people across ages. Primed by a sample-barcoded 5' primer and a J-beta primer mix, a second PCR proceeded for roughly 6 to 12 cycles. In TCRdb, the 5' RACE reads were re-called with MiXCR into one record per CDR3 protein. The table includes hundreds of thousands of distinct CDR3 sequences, more than 45% detected once. The sequenced sample consisted of blood. These receptors originate from an elderly woman in good health.

The genes are TRBV10-3 and TRBJ2-1, with 12 bases that match TRBD2. From germline, CDR1 is ENHRY and CDR2 SYGVKD. Trimming at V came to 6 bases and at J to 7 bases, leaving 10 bases not matched to a gene. The CDR3 contains 16 residues. The CDR3 DNA reads TGTGCCATCAGGATTACTAGCGGGGGGCCCCCAAATGAGCAGTTCTTC. This encodes CAIRITSGGPPNEQFF.

In the case of this clonotype: It may be a read error: a sequence one base away is much more abundant. The chain combines TRBV5-1 with TRBJ2-4; TRBD2 aligns across 7 bases. The CDR3 extends over 13 amino acids. Germline V gives CDR1 SGHRS, CDR2 YFSETQ. The CDR3 nucleotides read TGCGCCAGCAGCCACGGACTAGGCGCAATTCGGTACTTC. Translating it yields CASSHGLGAIRYF.

This clonotype has ten or more counts. This chain connects TRBV6-2 or TRBV6-3 to TRBJ2-1; D is possibly TRBD2 (6 bases). Trimming removed 6 bases at V and 1 base at J, with 13 bases between. Germline loops: CDR1 MNHEY, CDR2 SVGEGT. The CDR3 is made up of 15 amino acids. CDR3 nucleotide sequence: TGTGCCAGCAGGGGTTGGCTAGCGTCCTACAATGAGCAGTTCTTC. Translation gives CASRGWLASYNEQFF.

This clonotype was recorded a few times. V usage is TRBV6-2 or TRBV6-3 and J usage is TRBJ1-1; TRBD1 agrees at 11 bases. CDR1 is MNHEY and CDR2 is SVGEGT in the germline V gene. The CDR3 is 14 amino acids. Trimming removed 2 bases from V and 9 bases from J; junction bases left unmatched: 5. CDR3 nucleotides: TGTGCCAGCAGTTACCCTGGACAGGGGGCGAAAGCTTTCTTT. Protein sequence: CASSYPGQGAKAFF.

The sample holds a few counts of this clonotype. The chain joins TRBV7-9 to TRBJ1-6; 7 bases line up with TRBD1. The CDR3 has 16 residues. The J segment lost 8 bases and the V segment lost 5 bases, leaving 12 bases of the junction unmatched. CDR1 and CDR2 (germline): SEHNR, FQNEAQ (reference sequence). The CDR3 DNA is TGTGCCAGCAGCCGCAGGGGGATTGAGGGGGATTCACCCCTCCACTTT. Its translation: CASSRRGIEGDSPLHF. The whole variable domain, filled in from reference TRBV7-9 and TRBJ1-6, reads DTGVSQNPRHKITKRGQNVTFRCDPISEHNRLYWYRQTLGQGPEFLTYFQNEAQLEKSRLLSDRFSAERPKGSFSTLEIQRTEQGDSAMYLCASSRRGIEGDSPLHFGNGTRLTVT.

A note on this clonotype: This clone may be a read error of a much larger clone one base away. The chain links TRBV7-3 to TRBJ2-1; 9 bases agree with TRBD2. The CDR3 spans 15 residues. Germline CDR1 SGHTA, CDR2 FQGTGA. This CDR3 reads CAGSLGVAGVNEQFF. CDR3 sequence (DNA): TGTGCCGGCAGCTTAGGAGTAGCGGGAGTGAATGAGCAGTTCTTC. Complete variable domain (other parts from reference TRBV7-3 and TRBJ2-1): GAGVSQTPSNKVTEKGKYVELRCDPISGHTALYWYRQSLGQGPEFLIYFQGTGAADDSGLPNDRFFAVRPEGSVSTLKIQRTERGDSAVYLCAGSLGVAGVNEQFFGPGTRLTVL.

J is TRBJ2-5 and V is TRBV27, with TRBD1 matching over 10 bases. The DNA end favors TRBJ2-7, so the J call may be wrong. The germline V gene encodes CDR1 MNHEY and CDR2 SMNVEV (reference sequence). The CDR3 totals 15 residues. CDR3 DNA sequence: TGTGCCAGCACCCCCTTGGGACAGGGGTTCTACGAGCAGTACTTC. Translated, it gives CASTPLGQGFYEQYF.

V is TRBV20-1 and J is TRBJ2-3; D unresolved. The V gene lost 3 bases and the J gene lost 10 bases, with 11 bases spanning the gap. The CDR3 runs to 11 residues. Germline values: CDR1 DFQATT, CDR2 SNEGSKA (reference sequence). The CDR3 is CSARDGAPQYF. CDR3 DNA: TGCAGTGCTAGGGATGGCGCCCCGCAGTATTTT.

The chain combines TRBV7-8 with TRBJ2-6; no definite D call. Germline CDR1 is SGHVS and CDR2 is FQNEAQ. V was shortened by 6 bases and J by 0 bases, with 9 bases between the two germline ends. This CDR3 comprises 15 residues. The CDR3 region is CASRIASSGANVLTF. The CDR3 bases are TGTGCCAGCAGGATAGCTAGCTCTGGGGCCAACGTCCTGACTTTC.